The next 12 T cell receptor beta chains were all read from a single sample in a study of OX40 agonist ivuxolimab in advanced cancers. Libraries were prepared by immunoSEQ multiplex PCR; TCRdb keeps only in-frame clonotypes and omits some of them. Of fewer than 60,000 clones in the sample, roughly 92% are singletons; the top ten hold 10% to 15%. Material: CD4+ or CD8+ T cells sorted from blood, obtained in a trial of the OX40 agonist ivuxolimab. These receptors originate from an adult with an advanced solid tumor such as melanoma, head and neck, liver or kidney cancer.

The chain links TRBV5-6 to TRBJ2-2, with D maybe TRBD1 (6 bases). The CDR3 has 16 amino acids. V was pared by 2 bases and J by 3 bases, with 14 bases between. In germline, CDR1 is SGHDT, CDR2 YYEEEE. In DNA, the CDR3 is TGTGCCAGCAGCTTCCGGGACATACTATACACCGGGGAGCTGTTTTTT. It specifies CASSFRDILYTGELFF.

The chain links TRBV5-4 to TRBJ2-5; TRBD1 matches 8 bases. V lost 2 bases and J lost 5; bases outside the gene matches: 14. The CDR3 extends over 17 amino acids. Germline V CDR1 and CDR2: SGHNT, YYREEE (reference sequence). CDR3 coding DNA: TGTGCCAGCAGCTTATGGTCAGGGGGCGATGTTTTTGAGACCCAGTACTTC. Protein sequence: CASSLWSGGDVFETQYF.

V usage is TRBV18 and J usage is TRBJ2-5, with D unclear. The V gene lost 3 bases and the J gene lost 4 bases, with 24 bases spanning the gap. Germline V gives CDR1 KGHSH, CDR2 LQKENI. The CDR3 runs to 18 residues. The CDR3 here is CASSPWSIAHPLGETQYF. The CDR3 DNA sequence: TGTGCCAGCTCACCCTGGTCCATTGCCCATCCATTGGGAGAGACCCAGTACTTC.

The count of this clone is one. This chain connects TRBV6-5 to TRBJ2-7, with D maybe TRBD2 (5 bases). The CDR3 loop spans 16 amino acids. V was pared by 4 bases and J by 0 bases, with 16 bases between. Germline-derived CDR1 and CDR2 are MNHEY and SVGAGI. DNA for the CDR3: TGTGCCAGCAGTTCCTCTAGTCGGGGTGACTCCTACGAGCAGTACTTC. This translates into CASSSSSRGDSYEQYF.

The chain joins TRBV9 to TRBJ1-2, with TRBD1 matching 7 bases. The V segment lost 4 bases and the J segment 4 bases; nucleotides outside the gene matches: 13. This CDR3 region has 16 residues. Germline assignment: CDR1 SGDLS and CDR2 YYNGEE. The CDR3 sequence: CASSTIETGYGYGYTF. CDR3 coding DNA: TGTGCCAGCAGCACTATCGAGACAGGGTACGGCTATGGCTACACCTTC.

In DNA form, the CDR3 reads TGTGCCAGCAGCCGCCGGGACAGGGGTGATGGCTACACCTTC. Protein: CASSRRDRGDGYTF. The V call is TRBV7-8, the J call TRBJ1-2; 10 bases are a match to TRBD1. The CDR3 sequence is 14 residues long. Unmatched junction bases numbered 6, after V lost 5 bases and J lost 6 bases. CDR1 and CDR2 (germline): SGHVS, FQNEAQ.

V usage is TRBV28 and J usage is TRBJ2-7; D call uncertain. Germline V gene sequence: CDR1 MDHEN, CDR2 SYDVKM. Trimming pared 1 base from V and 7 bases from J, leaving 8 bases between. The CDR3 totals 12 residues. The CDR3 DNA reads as TGTGCCAGCAGTTTATTAGGTTATGAGCAGTACTTC. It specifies CASSLLGYEQYF. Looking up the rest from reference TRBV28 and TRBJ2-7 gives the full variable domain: DVKVTQSSRYLVKRTGEKVFLECVQDMDHENMFWYRQDPGLGLRLIYFSYDVKMKEKGDIPEGYSVSREKKERFSLILESASTNQTSMYLCASSLLGYEQYFGPGTRLTVT.

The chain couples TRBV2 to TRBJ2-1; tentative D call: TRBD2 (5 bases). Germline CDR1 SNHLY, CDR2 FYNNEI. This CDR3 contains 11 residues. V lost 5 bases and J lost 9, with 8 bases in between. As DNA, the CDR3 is TGTGCCAGCAGTTCCGAGGGTGAGCAGTTCTTC. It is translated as CASSSEGEQFF.

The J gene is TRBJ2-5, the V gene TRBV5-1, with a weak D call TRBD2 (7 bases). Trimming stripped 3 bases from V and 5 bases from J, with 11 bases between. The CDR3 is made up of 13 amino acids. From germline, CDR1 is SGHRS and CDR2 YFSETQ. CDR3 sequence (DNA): TGCGCCAGCAGCTCGGGGGGCGTTGAGACCCAGTACTTC. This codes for CASSSGGVETQYF.

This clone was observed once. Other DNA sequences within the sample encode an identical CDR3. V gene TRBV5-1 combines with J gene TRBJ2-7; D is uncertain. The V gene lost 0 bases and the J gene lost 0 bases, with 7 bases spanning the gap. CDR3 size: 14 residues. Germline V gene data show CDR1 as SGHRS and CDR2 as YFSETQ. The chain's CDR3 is CASSLDPSSYEQYF. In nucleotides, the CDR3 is TGCGCCAGCAGCTTGGATCCCAGCTCCTACGAGCAGTACTTC.

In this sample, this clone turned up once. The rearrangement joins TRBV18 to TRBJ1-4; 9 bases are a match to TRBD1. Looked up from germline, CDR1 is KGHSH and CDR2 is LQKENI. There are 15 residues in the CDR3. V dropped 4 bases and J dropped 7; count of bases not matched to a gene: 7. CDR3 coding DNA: TGTGCCAGCTCACAGTCGGGACAGGGAGTTGAAAAACTGTTTTTT. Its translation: CASSQSGQGVEKLFF.

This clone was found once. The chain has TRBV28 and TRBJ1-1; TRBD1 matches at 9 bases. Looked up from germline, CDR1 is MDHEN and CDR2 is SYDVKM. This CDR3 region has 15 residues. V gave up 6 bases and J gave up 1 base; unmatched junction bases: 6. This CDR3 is CASSSTGGGNTEAFF. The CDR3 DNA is TGTGCCAGCAGCTCAACAGGGGGCGGGAACACTGAAGCTTTCTTT.